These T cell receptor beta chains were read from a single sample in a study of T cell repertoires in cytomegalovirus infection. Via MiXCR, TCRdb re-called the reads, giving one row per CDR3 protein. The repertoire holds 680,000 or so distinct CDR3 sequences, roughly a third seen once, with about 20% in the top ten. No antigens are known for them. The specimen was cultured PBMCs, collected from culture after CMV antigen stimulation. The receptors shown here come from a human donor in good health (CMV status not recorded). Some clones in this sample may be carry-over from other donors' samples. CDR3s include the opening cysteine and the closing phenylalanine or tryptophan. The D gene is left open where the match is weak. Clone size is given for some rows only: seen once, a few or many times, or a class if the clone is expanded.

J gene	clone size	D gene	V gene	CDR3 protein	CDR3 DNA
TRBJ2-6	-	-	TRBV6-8	CASSPGSNVLTF	TGTGCCAGCAGTCCCGGTTCCAACGTCCTGACTTTC
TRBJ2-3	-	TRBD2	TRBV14	CASSQDRIERDTDTQYF	TGTGCCAGCAGCCAAGATCGGATCGAGCGGGACACAGATACGCAGTATTTT
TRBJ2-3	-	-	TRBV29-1	CSVSDQTDTQYF	TGCAGCGTCTCCGACCAGACAGATACGCAGTATTTT
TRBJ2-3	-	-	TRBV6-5	CASSYSPSARTDTQYF	TGTGCCAGCAGTTACAGCCCTAGCGCCCGCACAGATACGCAGTATTTT
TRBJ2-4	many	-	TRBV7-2	CASSLVGGGYIQYF	TGTGCCAGCAGCTTAGTCGGCGGCGGGTACATTCAGTACTTC
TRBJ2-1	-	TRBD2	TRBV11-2	CASSSIRGGSGNEQFF	TGTGCCAGCAGCTCCATACGGGGGGGCTCGGGTAATGAGCAGTTCTTC
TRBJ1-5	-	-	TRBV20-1	CSAWKGGGNQPQHF	TGCAGTGCCTGGAAGGGAGGAGGTAATCAGCCCCAGCATTTT
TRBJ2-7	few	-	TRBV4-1	CASSQDDSSYEQYF	TGCGCCAGCAGCCAAGACGACAGCTCCTACGAGCAGTACTTC
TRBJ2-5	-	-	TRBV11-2	CASSRGRLQETQYF	TGTGCCAGCAGCCGTGGAAGACTACAAGAGACCCAGTACTTC
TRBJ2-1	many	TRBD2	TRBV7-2	CASSPGTSGGDEQFF	TGTGCCAGCAGCCCCGGGACTAGCGGGGGGGATGAGCAGTTCTTC
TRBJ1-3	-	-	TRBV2	CASSEAPVSGNTIYF	TGTGCCAGCAGTGAAGCCCCCGTCTCTGGAAACACCATATATTTT
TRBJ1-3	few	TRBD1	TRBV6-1	CASSLGTGMTGNTIYF	TGTGCCAGCAGTCTCGGGACAGGGATGACTGGAAACACCATATATTTT
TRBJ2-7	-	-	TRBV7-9	CASSPEQVDYEQYF	TGTGCCAGCAGCCCAGAACAGGTCGACTACGAGCAGTACTTC
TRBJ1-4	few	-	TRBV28	CASSWTGLMSKKLFF	TGTGCCAGCAGTTGGACCGGACTAATGTCGAAAAAACTGTTTTTT
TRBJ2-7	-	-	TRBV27	CASSPRMTYEQYF	TGTGCCAGCAGTCCCCGCATGACCTACGAGCAGTACTTC
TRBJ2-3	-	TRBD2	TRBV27	CASSFSRRGGSLTDTQYF	TGTGCCAGCAGTTTCTCTCGACGGGGGGGCTCTCTAACAGATACGCAGTATTTT
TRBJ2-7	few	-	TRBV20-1	CSARMVKEVYEQYF	TGCAGTGCTAGAATGGTAAAGGAAGTCTACGAGCAGTACTTC
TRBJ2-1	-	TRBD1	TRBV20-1	CSANDARDRGFADEQFF	TGCAGTGCCAATGACGCGCGGGACAGGGGTTTCGCGGATGAGCAGTTCTTC
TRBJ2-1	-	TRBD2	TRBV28	CASSSRWGGRYNEQFF	TGTGCCAGCAGTTCTAGATGGGGGGGGAGGTACAATGAGCAGTTCTTC
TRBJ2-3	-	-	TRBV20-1	CSGISNFRRDTQYF	TGCAGTGGGATTAGTAACTTTAGGCGAGATACGCAGTATTTT
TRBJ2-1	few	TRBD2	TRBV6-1	CASRRSSGLFNEQFF	TGTGCCAGCAGGAGATCTAGCGGACTCTTCAATGAGCAGTTCTTC
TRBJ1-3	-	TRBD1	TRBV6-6	CASSYPPGQGNTIYF	TGTGCCAGCAGTTACCCCCCGGGACAGGGAAACACCATATATTTT
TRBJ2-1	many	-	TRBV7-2	CASSLTGTSDEQFF	TGTGCCAGCAGCTTAACGGGGACGTCGGATGAGCAGTTCTTC
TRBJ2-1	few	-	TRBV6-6	CASSVRGSYNEQFF	TGTGCCAGCAGTGTCCGGGGCTCCTACAATGAGCAGTTCTTC
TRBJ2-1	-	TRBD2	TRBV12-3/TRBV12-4	CASSFLAGGGNEQFF	TGTGCCAGCAGTTTCCTAGCGGGGGGTGGGAATGAGCAGTTCTTC
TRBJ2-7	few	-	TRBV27	CASSLLGSSNYEQYF	TGTGCCAGCAGTTTATTAGGCTCCTCTAACTACGAGCAGTACTTC
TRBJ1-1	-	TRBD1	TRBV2	CASKTQGGITEAFF	TGTGCCAGCAAAACTCAGGGGGGGATCACTGAAGCTTTCTTT
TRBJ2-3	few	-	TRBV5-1	CASSPGTHRTDTQYF	TGCGCCAGCAGTCCCGGGACCCATCGCACAGATACGCAGTATTTT
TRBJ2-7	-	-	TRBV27	CASSLGREGTYEQYF	TGTGCCAGCAGCTTGGGCAGGGAAGGGACCTACGAGCAGTACTTC
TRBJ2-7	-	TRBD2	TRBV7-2	CASSLVVSSGPYEQYF	TGTGCCAGCAGCTTAGTAGTGTCTAGCGGTCCCTACGAGCAGTACTTC
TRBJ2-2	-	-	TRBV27	CASSLSDYWSANTGELFF	TGTGCCAGCAGTTTATCCGATTATTGGTCCGCGAACACCGGGGAGCTGTTTTTT
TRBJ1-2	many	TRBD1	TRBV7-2	CASSEGQNYGYTF	TGTGCCAGCAGCGAGGGACAGAACTATGGCTACACCTTC
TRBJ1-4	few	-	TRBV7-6	CASSFPGLEKLFF	TGTGCCAGCAGCTTTCCGGGGCTCGAAAAACTGTTTTTT
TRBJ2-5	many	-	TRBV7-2	CASSSLLVQETQYF	TGTGCCAGCAGCTCCCTATTGGTGCAAGAGACCCAGTACTTC
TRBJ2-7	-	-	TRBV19	CASSIVGRRPHEQYF	TGTGCCAGTAGTATAGTTGGCAGGAGACCCCACGAGCAGTACTTC
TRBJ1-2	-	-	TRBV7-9	CASSAVNYGYTF	TGTGCCAGCAGCGCAGTCAACTATGGCTACACCTTC
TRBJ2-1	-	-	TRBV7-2	CASSLGLASSDEQFF	TGTGCCAGCAGCTTAGGGCTAGCCAGTAGCGATGAGCAGTTCTTC
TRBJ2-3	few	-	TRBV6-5	CATRRRNRGDTQYF	TGTGCCACGCGCCGACGAAACCGGGGGGATACGCAGTATTTT
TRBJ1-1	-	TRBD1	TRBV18	CASSSGQGAVTEAFF	TGTGCCAGCTCATCGGGACAGGGGGCCGTCACTGAAGCTTTCTTT
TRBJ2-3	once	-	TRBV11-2	CASSREKDTQYF	TGTGCCAGCAGCCGAGAAAAGGATACGCAGTATTTT
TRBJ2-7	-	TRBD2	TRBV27	CASSFGRGSQYEQYF	TGTGCCAGCAGTTTCGGGCGCGGGAGCCAATACGAGCAGTACTTC
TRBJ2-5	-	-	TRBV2	CASSGVSAETQYF	TGTGCCAGCAGTGGAGTCTCGGCAGAGACCCAGTACTTC
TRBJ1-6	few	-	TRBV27	CASSLWVRTGSPLHF	TGTGCCAGCAGTTTATGGGTCAGGACGGGTTCACCCCTCCACTTT
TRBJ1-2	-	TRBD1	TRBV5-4	CASSQGQVYGYTF	TGTGCCAGCAGCCAGGGACAGGTCTATGGCTACACCTTC
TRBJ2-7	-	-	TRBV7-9	CASSYVDYTYEQYF	TGTGCCAGCAGCTACGTCGATTACACCTACGAGCAGTACTTC
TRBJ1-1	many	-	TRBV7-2	CASSPRGGPEAFF	TGTGCCAGCAGCCCACGCGGGGGCCCTGAAGCTTTCTTT
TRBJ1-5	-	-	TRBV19	CASSIDARPGGLEQPQHF	TGTGCCAGTAGTATAGATGCGCGCCCCGGGGGGCTCGAACAGCCCCAGCATTTT
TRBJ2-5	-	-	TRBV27	CASRRRGETGTQETQYF	TGTGCCAGCAGGCGCCGGGGGGAAACGGGGACACAAGAGACCCAGTACTTC
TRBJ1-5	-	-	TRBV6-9	CASSYGASLFLQPQHF	TGTGCCAGCAGTTATGGGGCCTCCCTCTTTCTCCAGCCCCAGCATTTT
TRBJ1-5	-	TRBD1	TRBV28	CASSSTGEQAPQHF	TGTGCCAGCAGTTCAACAGGGGAGCAGGCGCCCCAGCATTTT
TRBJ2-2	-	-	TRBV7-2	CASSLIPGVTGELFF	TGTGCCAGCAGCTTAATTCCGGGAGTAACCGGGGAGCTGTTTTTT
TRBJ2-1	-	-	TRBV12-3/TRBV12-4	CASSPVGYNEQFF	TGTGCCAGCAGCCCAGTTGGTTACAATGAGCAGTTCTTC
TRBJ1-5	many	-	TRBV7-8	CASSLVLGQGQPQHF	TGTGCCAGCAGCTTAGTCTTAGGGCAGGGTCAGCCCCAGCATTTT
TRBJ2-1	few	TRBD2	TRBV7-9	CASSPWVAGTYNEQFF	TGTGCCAGCAGTCCTTGGGTAGCGGGGACCTACAATGAGCAGTTCTTC
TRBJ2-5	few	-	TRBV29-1	CSVEAGASGPQETQYF	TGCAGCGTTGAAGCAGGGGCTAGCGGTCCTCAAGAGACCCAGTACTTC